These 30 T cell receptor beta chains came from one sample sequenced in a study of CD8 T cells in ankylosing spondylitis. TCRdb reprocessed the 5' RACE reads via MiXCR and lists one record per CDR3 protein. The data hold tens of thousands of distinct CDR3 sequences, with roughly 27% observed a single time. The sample was blood, either unsorted or a sorted T cell fraction (not recorded which). The receptors shown here come from a male donor with ankylosing spondylitis or in good health (not recorded which).

CDR3 DNA: TGCAGCGTTGACTTTGGGGGGGGAGCCAATGAGCAGTTCTTC. This codes for CSVDFGGGANEQFF. V usage is TRBV29-1 and J usage is TRBJ2-1, with 7 bases aligning to TRBD2. The length of the CDR3 is 14 residues. In germline, CDR1 is SQVTM, CDR2 ANQGSEA. Unmatched junction bases numbered 8, after V lost 3 bases and J lost 6 bases.

This chain joins TRBV3-1 and TRBJ1-1; no definite D call. The CDR3 contains 12 residues. Germline CDR1 reads LGHDT; CDR2 reads YNNKEL (reference sequence). V lost 8 bases to trimming and J lost 4 bases, with 11 bases between them. The CDR3 sequence: CASGEIATEAFF. DNA of the CDR3: TGTGCCAGCGGAGAAATTGCCACTGAAGCTTTCTTT.

The chain recombines TRBV11-2 with TRBJ2-1; 12 nucleotides match TRBD2. This CDR3 has 18 residues. Losses at the gene ends were 3 bases for V and 7 bases for J; bases not matched to a gene: 13. Germline assignment: CDR1 SGHAT and CDR2 FQNNGV. In DNA, the CDR3 is TGTGCCAGCAGCTTCCTAGCGGGAGGGCCGAGAAGGAGGAATGAGCAGTTCTTC. This codes for CASSFLAGGPRRRNEQFF.

This clonotype was counted only a few times. The J gene is TRBJ1-2, the V gene TRBV20-1; no clear D gene. V was clipped by 7 bases and J by 3 bases, with 12 bases between them. The CDR3 extends over 12 amino acids. Per the germline V gene, CDR1 is DFQATT and CDR2 is SNEGSKA (reference sequence). This CDR3 reads CSDYSRDYGYTF. As DNA, the CDR3 is TGCAGTGATTACAGTCGAGACTATGGCTACACCTTC.

This clonotype was counted between two and nine times. The V gene is TRBV20-1, the J gene TRBJ2-3, with 7 bases matching TRBD2. Germline V gives CDR1 DFQATT, CDR2 SNEGSKA (reference sequence). The CDR3 spans 16 residues. The J segment lost 2 bases and the V segment lost 3 bases, leaving 11 bases of the junction unmatched. The CDR3 reads CSASPNRGSITDTQYF. The CDR3 bases are TGCAGTGCTAGCCCGAACCGCGGGAGTATCACAGATACGCAGTATTTT.

J is TRBJ1-5 and V is TRBV5-6, with D possibly being TRBD1 (5 bases). Trimming shortened V by 4 bases and J by 7 bases, and 12 bases separated the two germline ends. Per the germline V gene, CDR1 is SGHDT and CDR2 is YYEEEE. CDR3 length equals 13 residues. CDR3 protein: CASSTWGGQPQHF. DNA of the CDR3: TGTGCCAGCAGCACATGGGGCGGCCAGCCCCAGCATTTT.

This clonotype has just a few counts. The CDR3 is CASSLYISGANVLTF. DNA of the CDR3: TGTGCCAGCAGCCTTTACATCTCTGGGGCCAACGTCCTGACTTTC. This rearrangement joins TRBV5-6 to TRBJ2-6; no reliable D call. V was pared by 4 bases and J by 0 bases, with 8 bases between. The germline V gene has CDR1 SGHDT and CDR2 YYEEEE. This CDR3 comprises 15 residues.

CDR3 residues: CASSTGQREHEKLFF. CDR3 nucleotides: TGTGCCAGCAGCACAGGACAGAGAGAACATGAAAAACTGTTTTTT. V gene TRBV4-2 combines with J gene TRBJ1-4; a weak D match, TRBD1 (6 bases). Germline loops: CDR1 LGHNA, CDR2 YNFKEQ. The CDR3 runs 15 residues. Trimming removed 5 bases from V and 6 bases from J, with 16 bases in between.

The chain combines TRBV27 with TRBJ2-1, with D maybe TRBD1 (5 bases). V was shortened by 3 bases and J by 10 bases, with 16 bases between the two germline ends. From germline, CDR1 is MNHEY and CDR2 SMNVEV (reference sequence). This CDR3 has 14 amino acids. The CDR3 reads CASSFRQISSEQFF. The CDR3 DNA follows: TGTGCCAGCAGTTTCCGACAGATAAGCAGCGAGCAGTTCTTC.

This clonotype was seen many times. This chain joins TRBV20-1 and TRBJ1-5; 9 nucleotides agree with TRBD1. After removal of 6 bases from V and 6 bases from J, the junction contained 12 bases not matched to a gene. From germline, CDR1 is DFQATT and CDR2 SNEGSKA (reference sequence). The CDR3 length is 15 residues. DNA of the CDR3: TGCAGTGCGAGAAGGGGACAGGGAAGTGTTCAGCCCCAGCATTTT. This encodes CSARRGQGSVQPQHF.

This clonotype showed up just a few times. The V gene is TRBV6-1, the J gene TRBJ1-1; D gene unclear. Trimming pared 4 bases from V and 3 bases from J, leaving 3 bases between. Germline values: CDR1 MNHNS, CDR2 SASEGT. The CDR3 extends over 11 amino acids. CDR3 amino acids: CASSAYTEAFF. In DNA, the CDR3 is TGTGCCAGCAGTGCCTACACTGAAGCTTTCTTT.

This clonotype has more than one count but fewer than ten. The rearrangement links TRBV9 to TRBJ2-1, with 7 positions matching TRBD1. Germline assignment: CDR1 SGDLS and CDR2 YYNGEE. This CDR3 region has 15 residues. The trim removed 4 bases at V and 3 bases at J, leaving 7 bases unmatched. DNA of the CDR3: TGTGCCAGCAGCACCCGGGACAGCTACTACAATGAGCAGTTCTTC. This sequence encodes CASSTRDSYYNEQFF.

This rearrangement joins TRBV5-8 to TRBJ2-1, with TRBD2 as a possible D gene (7 bases). Per germline, CDR1 SGHTS and CDR2 YDEGEE. The CDR3 length is 14 residues. Trimming removed 4 bases at V and 10 bases at J, with 18 bases between. The CDR3 sequence: CASSLGGGAEEQFF. The DNA of the CDR3 is TGTGCCAGCAGCCTTGGGGGGGGGGCTGAGGAGCAGTTCTTC. The entire variable domain, with the rest obtained from reference TRBV5-8 and TRBJ2-1, is as follows: EAGVTQSPTHLIKTRGQQATLRCSPISGHTSVYWYQQALGLGLQFLLWYDEGEERNRGNFPPRFSGRQFPNYSSELNVNALELEDSALYLCASSLGGGAEEQFFGPGTRLTVL.

The chain couples TRBV29-1 to TRBJ1-3; 8 bases map to TRBD1. Germline CDR1 is SQVTM and CDR2 is ANQGSEA. The ends lost 4 bases at V and 4 bases at J; junction bases unmatched: 6. The CDR3 is made up of 14 amino acids. The CDR3 region is CSVAGGALGNTIYF. For the CDR3, the DNA is TGCAGCGTTGCAGGGGGCGCGTTGGGAAACACCATATATTTT.

There are a few counts of this clonotype. The rearrangement joins TRBV27 to TRBJ2-7; perhaps TRBD2 as D (6 bases). V shed 4 bases and J shed 2 bases, with 18 bases lying between them. This CDR3 region has 16 residues. Germline values: CDR1 MNHEY, CDR2 SMNVEV (reference sequence). The CDR3, as DNA: TGTGCCAGCAGTTCGACCTTGGCGGGGACCGCCTACGAGCAGTACTTC. Its translation: CASSSTLAGTAYEQYF.

The chain is built from TRBV20-1 and TRBJ2-2, with D possibly TRBD2 on 5 matching bases. Trimming left V 3 bases short and J 6 bases short, with 11 bases between. Germline values: CDR1 DFQATT, CDR2 SNEGSKA (reference sequence). CDR3 length: 13 residues. The CDR3 reads CSASTRRPGELFF. CDR3 nucleotides: TGCAGTGCTAGTACTAGACGGCCCGGGGAGCTGTTTTTT.

V is TRBV5-4 and J is TRBJ2-7; 11 nucleotides align to TRBD2. Unmatched junction bases numbered 13, after V lost 0 bases and J lost 2 bases. CDR1 is SGHNT and CDR2 is YYREEE in the germline V gene (reference sequence). The CDR3 contains 19 residues. CDR3 bases: TGTGCCAGCAGCTTGGAACAAATGACTAGACTAGCGGGGACCTACGAGCAGTACTTC. As protein: CASSLEQMTRLAGTYEQYF.

This clonotype was seen only a few times. The chain combines TRBV12-3 or TRBV12-4 with TRBJ1-5, with D perhaps matching TRBD1 (5 bases). The CDR3 runs to 15 residues. The V end was cut by 6 bases, the J end by 7 bases, with 19 bases between. The chain's CDR3 is CASSPEGRRGQPQHF. In nucleotides, the CDR3 is TGTGCCAGCAGCCCGGAGGGGAGACGGGGGCAGCCCCAGCATTTT.

In its sample, this clonotype was seen a few times. The chain recombines TRBV11-3 with TRBJ2-1; D may be TRBD2 (5 bases). The ends were cut back, 5 bases at V and 10 bases at J, with 15 bases in the middle. This CDR3 spans 13 amino acids. CDR1 SGHNT and CDR2 YENEEA come from the germline V gene. The CDR3 here is CASSNDMEREQFF. The CDR3 nucleotides read TGTGCCAGCAGCAACGACATGGAGCGGGAGCAGTTCTTC.

This clonotype was picked up a small number of times. CDR3 DNA: TGTGCCAGCAGCTTAATTCTCCGGACGGACGAGCAGTACGTC. Its protein product is CASSLILRTDEQYV. The chain employs TRBV7-3 and TRBJ2-7, with D uncertain. Germline CDR1 and CDR2: SGHTA and FQGTGA. V lost 1 base and J 5 bases, leaving 12 bases between the germline ends. The CDR3 length is 14 residues.

This sequence joins TRBV3-1 and TRBJ1-4; no clear D gene. The V gene's germline CDR1 is LGHDT and CDR2 YNNKEL (reference sequence). V was cut by 5 bases and J by 0 bases, with 10 bases left in between. The CDR3 length is 15 residues. DNA of the CDR3: TGTGCCAGCAGCGCGGACGGAGCAACTAATGAAAAACTGTTTTTT. Residues: CASSADGATNEKLFF.

As DNA, the CDR3 is TGTGCCATCAGTGAGGGAGGAACGGAAAGCTCCTACGAGCAGTACTTC. Translation: CAISEGGTESSYEQYF. The chain is built from TRBV10-3 and TRBJ2-7, with D possibly matching TRBD2 (5 bases). CDR3 size: 16 residues. Trimming cost V 2 bases and J 0 bases, with 14 bases left between them. Germline V gene sequence: CDR1 ENHRY, CDR2 SYGVKD.

The chain has TRBV3-1 and TRBJ1-6; no firm D call. V lost 0 bases and J lost 0, with 12 bases in between. This CDR3 is 18 amino acids long. CDR1 LGHDT and CDR2 YNNKEL come from the germline V gene (reference sequence). The CDR3 sequence is CASSQDFGASSYNSPLHF. Here the CDR3 DNA reads TGTGCCAGCAGCCAAGATTTTGGCGCGAGCTCCTATAATTCACCCCTCCACTTT. The full variable domain, in which reference TRBV3-1 and TRBJ1-6 provide the parts outside the CDR3, is DTAVSQTPKYLVTQMGNDKSIKCEQNLGHDTMYWYKQDSKKFLKIMFSYNNKELIINETVPNRFSPKSPDKAHLNLHINSLELGDSAVYFCASSQDFGASSYNSPLHFGNGTRLTVT.

This clonotype has only a few counts. This chain uses TRBV24-1 with TRBJ2-7, with D possibly matching TRBD2 (6 bases). The germline V and J ends were trimmed by 9 bases and 4 bases, with 18 bases remaining between them. From germline, CDR1 is KGHDR and CDR2 SFDVKD. The CDR3 is 14 amino acids. The CDR3 protein is CATQGTFLHYEQYV. CDR3 DNA: TGTGCCACCCAAGGGACTTTCCTACATTACGAGCAGTACGTC.

This clonotype has only a few counts. The chain uses TRBV19 and TRBJ1-5; no clear D. Deletions cut 0 bases from V and 1 base from J, with 7 bases between. Germline V gives CDR1 LNHDA, CDR2 SQIVND (reference sequence). The CDR3 has 15 residues. The CDR3 here is CASSIDRWSNQPQHF. The CDR3 DNA reads TGTGCCAGTAGTATAGATCGGTGGAGCAATCAGCCCCAGCATTTT.

The chain combines TRBV5-6 with TRBJ2-3, with D perhaps assigned TRBD1 or TRBD2 (5 bases each). CDR3 length: 12 residues. V shed 3 bases and J shed 5 bases, with 7 bases lying between them. Looked up from germline, CDR1 is SGHDT and CDR2 is YYEEEE. CDR3 loop: CASSWDRDTQYF. DNA of the CDR3: TGTGCCAGCAGCTGGGACCGAGATACGCAGTATTTT.

In this sample, this clonotype turned up a few times. The rearrangement links TRBV20-1 to TRBJ2-2; a weak D match, TRBD2 (5 bases). CDR1 is DFQATT, CDR2 SNEGSKA, per germline (reference sequence). Between the trimmed V and J ends, which lost 0 bases and 0 bases, there was a span of 11 bases. The CDR3 runs to 16 residues. This CDR3 reads CSARESGITNTGELFF. The CDR3 DNA reads as TGCAGTGCTAGAGAGAGCGGAATAACGAACACCGGGGAGCTGTTTTTT.

The V and J genes are TRBV6-1 and TRBJ2-2, with 12 bases fitting TRBD2. V was clipped by 5 bases and J by 7 bases; unmatched bases: 8. The CDR3 extends over 16 amino acids. Germline CDR1 reads MNHNS; CDR2 reads SASEGT. The DNA for the CDR3 is TGTGCCAGCAGTCGCTGGACTAGCGGGGTTAGCGGGGAGCTGTTTTTT. It codes for CASSRWTSGVSGELFF.

This rearrangement joins TRBV5-1 to TRBJ1-2; D might be TRBD1 (6 bases). Looked up from germline, CDR1 is SGHRS and CDR2 is YFSETQ. V lost 0 bases, J lost 7 bases, and 10 bases lay in between. The CDR3 length is 13 residues. This CDR3 is CASSLEVGGGYTF. CDR3 sequence (DNA): TGCGCCAGCAGCTTGGAAGTAGGGGGTGGCTACACCTTC.

The rearrangement links TRBV10-3 to TRBJ1-3; 8 bases are a match to TRBD1. The CDR3 has 17 residues. The junction had 14 bases not matched to a gene; V was cut back by 10 bases and J by 0 bases. Germline lookup yields CDR1 ENHRY and CDR2 SYGVKD. The CDR3: CATSRPGTGRSGNTIYF. Written as DNA, the CDR3 is TGTGCCACCAGCCGTCCCGGGACAGGCCGCTCTGGAAACACCATATATTTT.